This paragraph covers one TCR beta chain sequence. Its antigen is still unknown. The sample comes from a study of cytomegalovirus exposure and HLA in healthy donors. Study results and caveats: While the bulk of TCR sequences proved rare, some public TCRs turned up in many donors.

The repertoire was sequenced with immunoSEQ multiplex PCR; TCRdb's copy has only in-frame clones and lacks some. Of about 360,000 clones detected, about nine tenths appear once; the ten largest clones hold roughly 0.83%. The CDR3 contains 15 residues. V is TRBV21-1 and J is TRBJ2-3; TRBD2 is the table's D call, not checked against the DNA. TRBV21-1 is given as a pseudogene. The receptor was isolated from a woman under 30 in good health and CMV-seronegative. The sequenced material came from PBMCs. The chain's CDR3 is CASTSGRAGADTQYF. CDR3 DNA: TGTGCCAGCACAAGCGGGAGGGCCGGGGCAGATACGCAGTATTTT.